These 22 T cell receptor beta chains share one sample of origin, sequenced in a study of T-cell reconstitution after alpha-beta-depleted transplantation in children. As it was prepared, the TCRbeta library received unique molecular identifiers. TCRdb processed the PCR reads anew with MiXCR; each CDR3 protein has one entry. This table holds about 610,000 distinct CDR3 sequences, roughly 10% found once. This material consisted of PBMCs from the stem cell graft donor, taken from the stem cell graft. The receptors were gathered from a human donor who donated a stem cell graft to a child with acute myeloid leukemia.

This clonotype was counted at least ten times. The chain carries TRBV10-3 and TRBJ2-7; unclear D gene. CDR1 is ENHRY and CDR2 is SYGVKD in the germline V gene. The CDR3 consists of 12 residues. Trimming removed 2 bases at V and 5 bases at J, with 7 bases between. For the CDR3, the DNA is TGTGCCATCAGTGAGGGTTTCGACGAGCAGTACTTC. Its protein product is CAISEGFDEQYF.

This chain connects TRBV20-1 to TRBJ1-1, with D uncertain. This CDR3 is built from 13 residues. Trimming removed 5 bases at V and 1 base at J, with 11 bases between. Germline CDR1 DFQATT, CDR2 SNEGSKA (reference sequence). The CDR3 DNA reads TGCAGTGCTGGACCCACGGGGAACACTGAAGCTTTCTTT. Translation gives CSAGPTGNTEAFF.

The chain is built from TRBV6-5 and TRBJ2-1, with 12 bases matching TRBD2. The V gene's germline CDR1 is MNHEY and CDR2 SVGAGI. Losses at the gene ends were 0 bases for V and 7 bases for J; bases not matched to a gene: 13. This CDR3 is built from 19 residues. CDR3 DNA: TGTGCCAGCAGTTACTCGGGGGGCGGAACTAGCGGGAGGAATAATGAGCAGTTCTTC. It translates to CASSYSGGGTSGRNNEQFF.

This clonotype was counted many times. CDR3 region: CASSYLPREKLFF. CDR3 coding DNA: TGTGCCAGCAGCTATCTTCCTAGGGAAAAACTGTTTTTT. This rearrangement joins TRBV3-1 to TRBJ1-4; D gene unclear. The CDR3 is 13 residues long. The germline V gene encodes CDR1 LGHDT and CDR2 YNNKEL (reference sequence). V was clipped by 5 bases and J by 8 bases, with 12 bases between them.

This clonotype was counted between two and nine times. This sequence joins TRBV15 and TRBJ2-7; TRBD1 agrees at 9 bases. Germline V gives CDR1 LNHNV, CDR2 YYDKDF (reference sequence). The CDR3 loop spans 15 amino acids. Losses at the gene ends were 1 base for V and 6 bases for J; bases not matched to a gene: 7. In DNA form, the CDR3 reads TGTGCCACCAGCAGAGCCGGACAGGGGCACAGCGAGCAGTACTTC. This codes for CATSRAGQGHSEQYF.

In this sample, this clonotype turned up many times. The chain recombines TRBV20-1 with TRBJ1-2, with TRBD1 matching 7 bases. CDR3 length: 12 amino acids. Germline values: CDR1 DFQATT, CDR2 SNEGSKA (reference sequence). Trimming took 6 bases from V and 7 from J; bases not matched to a gene: 8. CDR3 nucleotide sequence: TGCAGTGCCTCCGACAGGGCATCTGGCTACACCTTC. It codes for CSASDRASGYTF.

This clonotype turned up a few times. V usage is TRBV9 and J usage is TRBJ2-1, with D perhaps TRBD2 (5 bases). The V and J ends lost 2 bases and 5 bases respectively, with 17 bases between them. The CDR3 loop spans 16 amino acids. Germline V gene lookup returns CDR1 SGDLS and CDR2 YYNGEE. The CDR3 nucleotides are TGTGCCAGCAGCGTGGGCCCGAGCGGAACCAACAATGAGCAGTTCTTC. Residues: CASSVGPSGTNNEQFF.

The chain uses TRBV11-2 and TRBJ2-3; perhaps D is TRBD1 or TRBD2 (5 bases each). This CDR3 is 16 amino acids long. Per germline, CDR1 SGHAT and CDR2 FQNNGV. V lost 5 bases and J 2 bases, leaving 17 bases between the germline ends. CDR3 DNA sequence: TGTGCCAGCAGCCCCCGCCCCGGGACCCCCACAGATACGCAGTATTTT. This sequence encodes CASSPRPGTPTDTQYF.

The V gene is TRBV6-5, the J gene TRBJ2-3, with D perhaps given as TRBD1 or TRBD2 (6 bases each). The V end lost 0 bases, the J end lost 11 bases, and 18 bases lay between the germline ends. CDR1 is MNHEY, CDR2 SVGAGI, per germline. There are 15 residues in the CDR3. As DNA, the CDR3 is TGTGCCAGCAGTTACTCGGCGGAGGGGGGCCGGGGGCAGTATTTT. Its protein is CASSYSAEGGRGQYF.

This clonotype has at least ten counts. The chain recombines TRBV12-3 or TRBV12-4 with TRBJ1-5; D might be TRBD1 (5 bases). Trimming took 4 bases from V and 0 from J, leaving 16 bases between them. The CDR3 extends over 17 amino acids. The CDR3 spells CASSSRQTKYSNQPQHF. The CDR3, as DNA: TGTGCCAGCAGTTCCCGACAGACCAAGTATAGCAATCAGCCCCAGCATTTT.

The chain employs TRBV20-1 and TRBJ2-1; D might be TRBD2 (6 bases). Trimming shortened V by 6 bases and J by 8 bases, and 23 bases separated the two germline ends. Germline loops: CDR1 DFQATT, CDR2 SNEGSKA (reference sequence). The CDR3 contains 15 residues. As DNA, the CDR3 is TGCAGTGCGCCGTCCGGGACTGGGGTTAAGGATGAGCAGTTCTTC. This gives the protein CSAPSGTGVKDEQFF.

The J gene is TRBJ2-7, the V gene TRBV4-2; D perhaps matches TRBD2 (6 bases). The CDR3 is 15 residues long. V was pared by 0 bases and J by 4 bases, with 13 bases between. The germline V gene encodes CDR1 LGHNA and CDR2 YNFKEQ. The DNA of the CDR3 is TGTGCCAGCAGCCAAGAGGGTCGGGGGTCTTACGAGCAGTACTTC. Encoded protein: CASSQEGRGSYEQYF.

This chain uses TRBV24-1 with TRBJ2-1; TRBD1 matches at 9 bases. The CDR3 extends over 16 amino acids. Losses at the gene ends were 4 bases for V and 7 bases for J; bases not matched to a gene: 10. Germline CDR1 is KGHDR and CDR2 is SFDVKD. The CDR3 DNA reads as TGTGCCACCAGTGACCGTACAGGGGGCGCGTTAAATGAGCAGTTCTTC. It specifies CATSDRTGGALNEQFF.

The DNA for the CDR3 is TGCGCCAGCAGCTTGTCAGGGGCAAGTGAGCAGTTCTTC. Protein sequence: CASSLSGASEQFF. The chain is built from TRBV5-1 and TRBJ2-1; D possibly corresponds to TRBD1 (6 bases). Germline V gives CDR1 SGHRS, CDR2 YFSETQ. V lost 1 base and J lost 9, with 11 bases in between. The CDR3 loop spans 13 amino acids.

This clonotype was counted many times. The rearrangement uses TRBV12-3 or TRBV12-4 and TRBJ2-1; no definite D call. The CDR3 is 15 residues long. V shed 8 bases and J shed 2 bases, with 16 bases lying between them. Written as DNA, the CDR3 is TGTGCCAGCTCTTCTCTAGTAGGCCCCTACAATGAGCAGTTCTTC. It yields the protein CASSSLVGPYNEQFF.

This clonotype was counted between two and nine times. The genes are TRBV4-2 and TRBJ2-1, with 9 bases fitting TRBD2. The V and J ends lost 0 bases and 2 bases, in that order; junction bases with no gene match: 8. The CDR3 covers 18 residues. CDR1 and CDR2 (germline): LGHNA, YNFKEQ. Here the CDR3 DNA reads TGTGCCAGCAGCCAAGATGGGAAGGGCGGGAGGGCCTACAATGAGCAGTTCTTC. Protein sequence: CASSQDGKGGRAYNEQFF.

This clonotype has a handful of counts. Written as DNA, the CDR3 is TGTGCCAGCAGCGGAGAGAGCTCCTATAATTCACCCCTCCACTTT. It encodes CASSGESSYNSPLHF. The chain employs TRBV9 and TRBJ1-6, with D unresolved. Trimming took off 3 bases at V and 0 bases at J, with 7 bases between the two ends. Germline loops: CDR1 SGDLS, CDR2 YYNGEE. The CDR3 has 15 amino acids.

This clonotype was counted a few times. The CDR3 spells CASSLGGLGGEQYF. The CDR3 coding sequence is TGTGCCAGCAGCTTGGGGGGACTCGGGGGCGAGCAGTACTTC. The chain carries TRBV5-6 and TRBJ2-7; D might be TRBD2 (6 bases). This CDR3 has 14 amino acids. V lost 0 bases and J 6 bases, leaving 13 bases between the germline ends. From germline, CDR1 is SGHDT and CDR2 YYEEEE.

This clonotype appeared a few times. The V gene is TRBV5-1, the J gene TRBJ2-5; D may be TRBD2 (7 bases). CDR1 is SGHRS and CDR2 is YFSETQ in the germline V gene. V was pared by 2 bases and J by 2 bases, with 16 bases between. The CDR3 consists of 16 residues. As DNA, the CDR3 is TGCGCCAGCAGCTTCGGGGACACCGGGAGGCAAGAGACCCAGTACTTC. The encoded protein is CASSFGDTGRQETQYF.

This clonotype was detected ten times or more. V gene TRBV6-5 combines with J gene TRBJ1-1; the D gene is possibly TRBD1 (6 bases). V gave up 2 bases and J gave up 2 bases, with 9 bases separating them. The germline CDR1 and CDR2 sequences are MNHEY and SVGAGI. The CDR3 consists of 14 residues. The CDR3 bases are TGTGCCAGCAGTTACATAGGGGGTAACACTGAAGCTTTCTTT. Protein: CASSYIGGNTEAFF.

The chain joins TRBV18 to TRBJ2-2; unclear D gene. CDR1 is KGHSH and CDR2 is LQKENI in the germline V gene. CDR3 length equals 12 residues. V dropped 3 bases and J dropped 4 bases, with 3 bases sitting between them. CDR3 protein: CASSPITGELFF. Here the CDR3 DNA reads TGTGCCAGCTCACCGATCACCGGGGAGCTGTTTTTT. Supplemented by reference TRBV18 and TRBJ2-2, the full variable domain reads NAGVMQNPRHLVRRRGQEARLRCSPMKGHSHVYWYRQLPEEGLKFMVYLQKENIIDESGMPKERFSAEFPKEGPSILRIQQVVRGDSAAYFCASSPITGELFFGEGSRLTVL.

This clonotype was seen a few times. This sequence joins TRBV20-1 and TRBJ2-3; 10 nucleotides agree with TRBD2. This CDR3 region has 15 residues. J lost 0 bases, V lost 5 bases, and 5 bases had no gene match. Germline assignment: CDR1 DFQATT and CDR2 SNEGSKA (reference sequence). CDR3 nucleotides: TGCAGTGCTTGGACTAGCGGAGCTAGCACAGATACGCAGTATTTT. It codes for CSAWTSGASTDTQYF.